Following are 2 T cell receptor beta chains from one sample sequenced in a study of cytotoxic CD8 clonotypes in ibrutinib-treated CLL. Clones were read by immunoSEQ multiplex PCR, and TCRdb kept only the in-frame ones, dropping some. This sample yields around 150,000 clones, of which roughly 88% are seen a single time; roughly 3% belongs to the top ten. The sample consisted of PBMCs, taken at disease progression, from a patient treated with ibrutinib. The receptors derive from a human donor with chronic lymphocytic leukemia.

This chain connects TRBV7-9 to TRBJ2-5; 8 bases align to TRBD2. This CDR3 region has 17 residues. Germline lookup yields CDR1 SEHNR and CDR2 FQNEAQ (reference sequence). Unmatched junction bases numbered 9, after V lost 1 base and J lost 2 bases. The CDR3 loop reads CASSLVRGTSGQETQYF. The CDR3 DNA reads TGTGCCAGCAGCTTAGTAAGGGGTACTAGCGGTCAAGAGACCCAGTACTTC.

This chain uses TRBV6-1 with TRBJ2-7; 15 nucleotides agree with TRBD2. This CDR3 is built from 19 residues. Trimming took 0 bases from V and 7 from J; bases not matched to a gene: 13. The germline gives CDR1 MNHNS, CDR2 SASEGT. CDR3: CASSEALSGLAGGPREQYF. The CDR3 nucleotides are TGTGCCAGCAGTGAAGCGCTAAGTGGACTAGCGGGAGGGCCGAGGGAGCAGTACTTC.